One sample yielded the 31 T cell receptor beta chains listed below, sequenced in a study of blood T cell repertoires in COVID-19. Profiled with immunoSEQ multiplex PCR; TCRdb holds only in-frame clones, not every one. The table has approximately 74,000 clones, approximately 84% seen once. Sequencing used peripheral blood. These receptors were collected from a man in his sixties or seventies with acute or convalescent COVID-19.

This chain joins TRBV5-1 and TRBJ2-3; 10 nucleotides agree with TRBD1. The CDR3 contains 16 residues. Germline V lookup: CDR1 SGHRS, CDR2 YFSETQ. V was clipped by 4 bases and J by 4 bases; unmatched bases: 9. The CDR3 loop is CASSVSGTGASDTQYF. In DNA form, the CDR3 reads TGCGCCAGCAGCGTATCCGGGACAGGGGCCTCAGATACGCAGTATTTT.

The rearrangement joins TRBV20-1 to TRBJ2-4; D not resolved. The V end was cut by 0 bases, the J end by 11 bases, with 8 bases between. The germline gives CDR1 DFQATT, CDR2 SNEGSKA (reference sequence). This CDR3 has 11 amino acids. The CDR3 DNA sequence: TGCAGTGCTAGAGATCCCCCAGTTCAGTACTTC. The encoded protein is CSARDPPVQYF.

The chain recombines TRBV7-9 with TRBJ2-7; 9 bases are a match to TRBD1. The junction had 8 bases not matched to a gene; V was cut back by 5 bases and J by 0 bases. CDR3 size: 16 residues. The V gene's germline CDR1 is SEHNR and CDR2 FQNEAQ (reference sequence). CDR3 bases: TGTGCCAGCAGCATATGGACAGGGGACCTCTCCTACGAGCAGTACTTC. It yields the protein CASSIWTGDLSYEQYF.

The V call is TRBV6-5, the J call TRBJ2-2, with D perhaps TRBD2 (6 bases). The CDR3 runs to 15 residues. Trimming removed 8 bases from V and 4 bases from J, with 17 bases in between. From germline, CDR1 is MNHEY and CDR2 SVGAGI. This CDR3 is CASGPRGSATGELFF. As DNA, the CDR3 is TGTGCCAGCGGTCCCCGGGGGTCGGCCACCGGGGAGCTGTTTTTT.

The CDR3 nucleotides read TGTGCCAGCAGGTGGGGGATACATAACAGGGGAAATCAGCCCCAGCATTTT. It encodes CASRWGIHNRGNQPQHF. The chain joins TRBV28 to TRBJ1-5, with 7 nucleotides matching TRBD1. The CDR3 totals 17 residues. In germline, CDR1 is MDHEN, CDR2 SYDVKM. J lost 4 bases, V lost 6 bases, and 15 bases had no gene match.

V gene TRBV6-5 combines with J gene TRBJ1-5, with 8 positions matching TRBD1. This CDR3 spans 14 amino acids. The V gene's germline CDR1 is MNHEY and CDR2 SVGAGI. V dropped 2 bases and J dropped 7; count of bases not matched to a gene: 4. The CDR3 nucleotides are TGTGCCAGCAGTTACGGACAGGGAGACCAGCCCCAGCATTTT. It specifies CASSYGQGDQPQHF.

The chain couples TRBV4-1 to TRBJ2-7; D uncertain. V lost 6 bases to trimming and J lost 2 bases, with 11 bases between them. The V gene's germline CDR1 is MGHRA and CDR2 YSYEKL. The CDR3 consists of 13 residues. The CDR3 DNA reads TGCGCCAGCAGTGACGGCGCGGCCTACGAGCAGTACTTC. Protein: CASSDGAAYEQYF.

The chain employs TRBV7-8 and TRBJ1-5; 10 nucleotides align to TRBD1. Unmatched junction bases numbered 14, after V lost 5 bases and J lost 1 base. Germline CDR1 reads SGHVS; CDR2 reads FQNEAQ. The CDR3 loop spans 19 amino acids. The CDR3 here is CASSLRDRGLLASNQPQHF. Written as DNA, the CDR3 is TGTGCCAGCAGCCTAAGGGACAGGGGTCTACTCGCCAGCAATCAGCCCCAGCATTTT.

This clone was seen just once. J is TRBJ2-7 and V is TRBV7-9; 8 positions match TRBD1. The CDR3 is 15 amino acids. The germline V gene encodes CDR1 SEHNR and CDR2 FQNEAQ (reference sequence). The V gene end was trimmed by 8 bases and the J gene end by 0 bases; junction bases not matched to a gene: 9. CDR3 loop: CASGVTGAISYEQYF. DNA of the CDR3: TGTGCCAGCGGAGTGACAGGGGCAATCTCCTACGAGCAGTACTTC.

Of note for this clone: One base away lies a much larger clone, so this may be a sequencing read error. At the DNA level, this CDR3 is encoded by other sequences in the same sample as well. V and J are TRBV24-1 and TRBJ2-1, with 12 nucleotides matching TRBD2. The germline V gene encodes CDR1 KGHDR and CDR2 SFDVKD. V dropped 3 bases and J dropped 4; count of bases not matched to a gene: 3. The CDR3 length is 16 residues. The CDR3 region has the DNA TGTGCCACCAGTGATGCACTAGCGGGAGGTTACAATGAGCAGTTCTTC. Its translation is CATSDALAGGYNEQFF.

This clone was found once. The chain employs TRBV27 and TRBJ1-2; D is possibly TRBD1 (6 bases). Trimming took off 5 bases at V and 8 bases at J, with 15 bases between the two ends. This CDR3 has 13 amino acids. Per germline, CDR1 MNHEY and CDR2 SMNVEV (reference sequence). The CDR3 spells CASSIPGQPGYTF. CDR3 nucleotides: TGTGCCAGCAGTATCCCGGGACAACCAGGCTACACCTTC.

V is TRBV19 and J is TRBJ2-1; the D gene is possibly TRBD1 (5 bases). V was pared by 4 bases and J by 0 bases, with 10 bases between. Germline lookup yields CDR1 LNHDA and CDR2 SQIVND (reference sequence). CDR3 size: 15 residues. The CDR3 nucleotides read TGTGCCAGTAGTAATCCCAGGGACTCCTACAATGAGCAGTTCTTC. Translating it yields CASSNPRDSYNEQFF.

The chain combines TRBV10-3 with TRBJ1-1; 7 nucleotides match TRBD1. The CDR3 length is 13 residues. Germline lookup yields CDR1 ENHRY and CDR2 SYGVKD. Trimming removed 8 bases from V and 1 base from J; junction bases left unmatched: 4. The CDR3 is CAISRDRNTEAFF. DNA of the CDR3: TGTGCCATCTCCCGGGACAGGAACACTGAAGCTTTCTTT.

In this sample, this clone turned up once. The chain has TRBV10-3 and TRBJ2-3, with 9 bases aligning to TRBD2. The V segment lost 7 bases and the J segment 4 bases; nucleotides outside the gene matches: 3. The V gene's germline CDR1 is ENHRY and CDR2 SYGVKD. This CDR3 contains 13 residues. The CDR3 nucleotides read TGTGCCATCATGGCGGGAGGGTCAGATACGCAGTATTTT. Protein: CAIMAGGSDTQYF.

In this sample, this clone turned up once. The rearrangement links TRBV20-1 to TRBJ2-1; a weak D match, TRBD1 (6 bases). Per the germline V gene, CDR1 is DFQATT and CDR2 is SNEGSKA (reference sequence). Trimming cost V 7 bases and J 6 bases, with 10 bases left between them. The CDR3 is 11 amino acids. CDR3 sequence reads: CSVRGSNEQFF. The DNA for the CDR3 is TGCAGTGTAAGGGGGAGCAATGAGCAGTTCTTC.

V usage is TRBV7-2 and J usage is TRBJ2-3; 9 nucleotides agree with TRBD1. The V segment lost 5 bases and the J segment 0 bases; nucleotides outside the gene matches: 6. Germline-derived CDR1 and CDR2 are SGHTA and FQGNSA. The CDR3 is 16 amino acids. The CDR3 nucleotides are TGTGCCAGCAGCACGGGACAGGGCCGAAGCACAGATACGCAGTATTTT. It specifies CASSTGQGRSTDTQYF. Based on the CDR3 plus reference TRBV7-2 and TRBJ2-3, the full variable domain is GAGVSQSPSNKVTEKGKDVELRCDPISGHTALYWYRQSLGQGLEFLIYFQGNSAPDKSGLPSDRFSAERTGGSVSTLTIQRTQQEDSAVYLCASSTGQGRSTDTQYFGPGTRLTVL.

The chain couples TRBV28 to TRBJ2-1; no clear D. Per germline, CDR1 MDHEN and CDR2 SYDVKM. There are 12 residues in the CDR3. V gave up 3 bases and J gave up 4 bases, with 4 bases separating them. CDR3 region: CASSFQYNEQFF. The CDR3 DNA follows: TGTGCCAGCAGTTTTCAATACAATGAGCAGTTCTTC.

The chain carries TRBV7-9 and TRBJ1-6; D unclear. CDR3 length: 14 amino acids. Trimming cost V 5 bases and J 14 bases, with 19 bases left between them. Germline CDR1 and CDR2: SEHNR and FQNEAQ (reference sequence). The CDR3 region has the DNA TGTGCCAGCAGCCCCCGGAGAGCCGCGGCCACCCTCCACTTT. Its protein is CASSPRRAAATLHF.

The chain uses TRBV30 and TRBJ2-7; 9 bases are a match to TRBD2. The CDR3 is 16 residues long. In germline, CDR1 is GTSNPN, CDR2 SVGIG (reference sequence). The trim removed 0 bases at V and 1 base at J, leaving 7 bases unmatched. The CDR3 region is CAWSVQVSGRSYEQYF. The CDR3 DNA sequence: TGTGCCTGGAGTGTACAGGTTAGCGGGAGATCCTACGAGCAGTACTTC.

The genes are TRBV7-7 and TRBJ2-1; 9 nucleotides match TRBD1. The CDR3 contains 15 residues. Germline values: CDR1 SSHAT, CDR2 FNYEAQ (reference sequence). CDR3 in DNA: TGTGCTACCGCAAACGAACAGGGGGCAGCTAATGAGCAGTTCTTC. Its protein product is CATANEQGAANEQFF.

The CDR3 is CASSYSISGPSYNEQFF. In DNA form, the CDR3 reads TGTGCCAGCAGCTACTCGATTAGCGGCCCCTCCTACAATGAGCAGTTCTTC. V is TRBV7-8 and J is TRBJ2-1; a weak D match, TRBD2 (6 bases). The CDR3 has 17 residues. V was pared by 4 bases and J by 0 bases, with 16 bases between. CDR1 and CDR2 (germline): SGHVS, FQNEAQ.

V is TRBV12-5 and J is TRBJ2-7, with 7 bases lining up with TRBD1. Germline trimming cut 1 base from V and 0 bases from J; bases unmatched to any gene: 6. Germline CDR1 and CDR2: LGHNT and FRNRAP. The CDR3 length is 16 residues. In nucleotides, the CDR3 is TGTGCTAGTGGTTTGGCAACCGGGACAGCCTCCTACGAGCAGTACTTC. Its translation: CASGLATGTASYEQYF.

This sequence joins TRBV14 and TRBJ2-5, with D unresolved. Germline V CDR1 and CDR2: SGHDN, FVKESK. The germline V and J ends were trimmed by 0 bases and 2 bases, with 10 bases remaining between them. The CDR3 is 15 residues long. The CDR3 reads CASSQDRRTQETQYF. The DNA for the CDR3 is TGTGCCAGCAGCCAAGATAGGAGAACACAAGAGACCCAGTACTTC.

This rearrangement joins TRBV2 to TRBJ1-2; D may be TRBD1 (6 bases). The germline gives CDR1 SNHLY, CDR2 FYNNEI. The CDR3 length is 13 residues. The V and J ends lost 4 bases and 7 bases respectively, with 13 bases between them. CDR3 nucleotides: TGTGCCAGCAGTGGATGGGGGGGGCCTGGCTACACCTTC. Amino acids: CASSGWGGPGYTF. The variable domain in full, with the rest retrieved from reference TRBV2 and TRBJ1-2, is EPEVTQTPSHQVTQMGQEVILRCVPISNHLYFYWYRQILGQKVEFLVSFYNNEISEKSEIFDDQFSVERPDGSNFTLKIRSTKLEDSAMYFCASSGWGGPGYTFGSGTRLTVV.

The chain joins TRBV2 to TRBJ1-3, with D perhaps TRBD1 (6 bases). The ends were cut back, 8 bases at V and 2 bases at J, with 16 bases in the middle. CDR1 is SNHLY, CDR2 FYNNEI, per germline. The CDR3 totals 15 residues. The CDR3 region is CASRRGGVAGNTIYF. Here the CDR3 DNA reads TGTGCCAGCCGACGGGGGGGCGTAGCTGGAAACACCATATATTTT.

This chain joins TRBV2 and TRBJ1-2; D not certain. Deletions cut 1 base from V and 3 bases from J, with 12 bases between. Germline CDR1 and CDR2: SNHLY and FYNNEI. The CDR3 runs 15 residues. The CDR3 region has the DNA TGTGCCAGCAGTGAAGTGTTTGCGGCCTACTATGGCTACACCTTC. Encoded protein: CASSEVFAAYYGYTF. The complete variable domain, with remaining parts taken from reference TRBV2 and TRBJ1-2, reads EPEVTQTPSHQVTQMGQEVILRCVPISNHLYFYWYRQILGQKVEFLVSFYNNEISEKSEIFDDQFSVERPDGSNFTLKIRSTKLEDSAMYFCASSEVFAAYYGYTFGSGTRLTVV.

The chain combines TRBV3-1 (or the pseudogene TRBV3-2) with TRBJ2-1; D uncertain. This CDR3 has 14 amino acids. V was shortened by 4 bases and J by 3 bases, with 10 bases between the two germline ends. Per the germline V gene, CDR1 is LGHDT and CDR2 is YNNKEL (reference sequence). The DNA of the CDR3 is TGTGCCAGCAGCCGTGAGCTTCGCTACAATGAGCAGTTCTTC. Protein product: CASSRELRYNEQFF.

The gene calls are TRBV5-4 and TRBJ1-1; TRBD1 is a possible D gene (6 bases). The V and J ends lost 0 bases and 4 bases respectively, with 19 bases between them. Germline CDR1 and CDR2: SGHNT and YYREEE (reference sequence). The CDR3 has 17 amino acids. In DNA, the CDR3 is TGTGCCAGCAGCTTGGATGGTGACAGGCGTTTGAGCACTGAAGCTTTCTTT. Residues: CASSLDGDRRLSTEAFF.

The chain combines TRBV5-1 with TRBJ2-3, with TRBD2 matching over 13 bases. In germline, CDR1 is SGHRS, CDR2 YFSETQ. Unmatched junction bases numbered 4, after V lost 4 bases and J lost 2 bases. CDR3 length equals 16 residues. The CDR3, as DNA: TGCGCCAGCAGCGCCGGACTAGCGGGAGCCACAGATACGCAGTATTTT. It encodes CASSAGLAGATDTQYF.

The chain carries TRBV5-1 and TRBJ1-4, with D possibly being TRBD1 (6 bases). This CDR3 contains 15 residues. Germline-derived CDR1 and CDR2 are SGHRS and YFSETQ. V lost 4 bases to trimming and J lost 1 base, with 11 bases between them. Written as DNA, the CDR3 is TGCGCCAGCAGCACTGGGACACAAACTAATGAAAAACTGTTTTTT. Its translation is CASSTGTQTNEKLFF.

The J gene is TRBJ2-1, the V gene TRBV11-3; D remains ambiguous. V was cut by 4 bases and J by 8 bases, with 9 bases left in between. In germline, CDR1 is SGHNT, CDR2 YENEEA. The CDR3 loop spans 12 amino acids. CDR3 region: CASSSNADEQFF. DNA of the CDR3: TGTGCCAGCAGCTCAAATGCGGATGAGCAGTTCTTC.